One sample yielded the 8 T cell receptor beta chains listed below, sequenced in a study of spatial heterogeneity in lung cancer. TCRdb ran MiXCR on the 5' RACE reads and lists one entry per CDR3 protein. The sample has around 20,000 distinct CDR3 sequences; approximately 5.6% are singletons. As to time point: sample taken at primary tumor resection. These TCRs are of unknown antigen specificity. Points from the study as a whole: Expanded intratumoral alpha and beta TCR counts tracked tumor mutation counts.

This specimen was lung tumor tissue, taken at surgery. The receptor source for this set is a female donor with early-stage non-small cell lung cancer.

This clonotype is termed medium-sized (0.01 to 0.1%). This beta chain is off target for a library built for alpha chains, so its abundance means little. CDR3 nucleotide sequence: TGTGCCAGCAGGGGGCCCCAAGAGACCCAGTACTTC. Its translation is CASRGPQETQYF. The gene calls are TRBV2 and TRBJ2-5, with D maybe TRBD1 (5 bases). From germline, CDR1 is SNHLY and CDR2 FYNNEI. With 6 bases removed from V and 1 base from J, the gap between germline ends came to 6 bases. The CDR3 has 12 amino acids.

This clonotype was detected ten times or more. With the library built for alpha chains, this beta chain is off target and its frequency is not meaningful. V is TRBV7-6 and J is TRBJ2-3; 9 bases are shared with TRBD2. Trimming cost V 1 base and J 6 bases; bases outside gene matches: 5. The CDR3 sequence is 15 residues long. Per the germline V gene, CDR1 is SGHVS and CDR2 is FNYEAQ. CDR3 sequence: CASSLGLAGTDTQYF. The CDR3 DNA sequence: TGTGCCAGCAGCTTAGGTCTAGCGGGAACGGATACGCAGTATTTT.

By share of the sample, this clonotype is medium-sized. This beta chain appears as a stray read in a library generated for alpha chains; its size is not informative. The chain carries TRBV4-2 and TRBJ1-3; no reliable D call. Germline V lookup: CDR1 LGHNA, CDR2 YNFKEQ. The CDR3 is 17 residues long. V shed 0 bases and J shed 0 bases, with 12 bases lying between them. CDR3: CASSQDVTGRSGNTIYF. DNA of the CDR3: TGTGCCAGCAGCCAAGATGTGACCGGCCGCTCTGGAAACACCATATATTTT.

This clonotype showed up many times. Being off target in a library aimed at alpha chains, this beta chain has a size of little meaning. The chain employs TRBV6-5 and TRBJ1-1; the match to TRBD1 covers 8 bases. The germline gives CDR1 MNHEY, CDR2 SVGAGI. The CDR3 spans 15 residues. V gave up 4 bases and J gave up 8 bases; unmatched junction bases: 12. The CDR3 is CASSSPHRQGNEAFF. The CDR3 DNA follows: TGTGCCAGCAGTTCCCCTCACCGACAGGGGAACGAAGCTTTCTTT.

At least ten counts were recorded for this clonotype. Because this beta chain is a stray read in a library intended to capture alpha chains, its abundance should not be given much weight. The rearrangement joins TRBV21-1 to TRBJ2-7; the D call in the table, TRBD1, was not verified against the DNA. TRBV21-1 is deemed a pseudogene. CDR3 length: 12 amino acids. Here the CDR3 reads CASKDRAYEQYF. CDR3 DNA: TGTGCCAGCAAAGACAGGGCCTACGAGCAGTACTTC.

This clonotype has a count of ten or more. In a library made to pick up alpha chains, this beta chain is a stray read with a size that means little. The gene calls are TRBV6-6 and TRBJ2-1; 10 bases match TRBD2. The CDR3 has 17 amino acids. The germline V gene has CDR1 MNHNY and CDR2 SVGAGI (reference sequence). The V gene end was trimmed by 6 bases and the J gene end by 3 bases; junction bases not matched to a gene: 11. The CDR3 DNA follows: TGTGCCAGCAGCTCAGGACTAGCGGCCGGCGACTACAATGAGCAGTTCTTC. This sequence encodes CASSSGLAAGDYNEQFF.

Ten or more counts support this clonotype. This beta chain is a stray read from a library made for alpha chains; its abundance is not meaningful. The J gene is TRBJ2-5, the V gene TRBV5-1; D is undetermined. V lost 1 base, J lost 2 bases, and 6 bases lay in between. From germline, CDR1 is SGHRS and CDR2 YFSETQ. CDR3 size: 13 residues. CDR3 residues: CASSLTVQETQYF. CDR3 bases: TGCGCCAGCAGCTTGACAGTTCAAGAGACCCAGTACTTC.

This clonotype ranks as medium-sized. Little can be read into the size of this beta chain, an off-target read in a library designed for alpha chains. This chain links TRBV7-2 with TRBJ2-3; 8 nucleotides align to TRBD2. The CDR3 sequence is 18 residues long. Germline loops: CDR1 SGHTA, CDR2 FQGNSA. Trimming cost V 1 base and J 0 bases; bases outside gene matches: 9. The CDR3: CASSLVVSSGYSTDTQYF. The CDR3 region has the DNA TGTGCCAGCAGCTTAGTGGTGTCTAGCGGGTATAGCACAGATACGCAGTATTTT.